The clone carrying this TCR beta chain was seen ten or more times. Trimming removed 5 bases at V and 5 bases at J, with 15 bases between. Germline CDR1 is DFQATT and CDR2 is SNEGSKA (reference sequence). The CDR3 consists of 13 residues. RNA transcripts gave rise to amplified TCR beta CDR3 regions. In the first-round RT-PCR of the TCR CDR3, the HTBI primer set was used. A single record per CDR3 protein comes from TCRdb applying MiXCR to the multiplex PCR reads. The sample carries 250,000 or so distinct CDR3 sequences, 15% recorded once. This sample is drawn from a study of T cells in Graves' hyperthyroidism and ophthalmopathy. Study in general: Before any treatment, at initial diagnosis, peripheral blood was collected.

This clonotype was sampled from a woman aged 50 to 60 with Graves' hyperthyroidism that later progressed to Graves' ophthalmopathy. The chain uses TRBV20-1 and TRBJ2-5; D not resolved. The specimen sequenced was blood. The CDR3 DNA sequence: TGCAGTGCTCCTAAACCTCTCAAGGAGACCCAGTACTTC. This sequence encodes CSAPKPLKETQYF.